One and the same sample provided the 27 T cell receptor beta chains below, sequenced in a study of blood T cell repertoires in COVID-19. Sequencing was performed with immunoSEQ multiplex PCR; in TCRdb, only in-frame clones are kept and a portion is missing. The repertoire holds 200,000 to 250,000 clones, with roughly 86% as singletons. Material for sequencing was peripheral blood. These receptors were taken from a man aged 50-60 years with acute or convalescent COVID-19.

The J gene is TRBJ1-2, the V gene TRBV30; 8 nucleotides match TRBD1. CDR1 and CDR2 (germline): GTSNPN, SVGIG (reference sequence). The V segment lost 4 bases and the J segment 7 bases; nucleotides outside the gene matches: 8. The CDR3 contains 13 residues. This chain's CDR3 is CAWNAGGSGGYTF. The DNA for the CDR3 is TGTGCCTGGAATGCAGGGGGCTCGGGTGGCTACACCTTC.

J is TRBJ2-7 and V is TRBV2; 9 nucleotides match TRBD1. V dropped 6 bases and J dropped 9; count of bases not matched to a gene: 9. Germline V gene sequence: CDR1 SNHLY, CDR2 FYNNEI. CDR3 length equals 13 residues. In DNA form, the CDR3 reads TGTGCCAGCAGGCAGGGACAGGGCTTAACGCAGTACTTC. This translates into CASRQGQGLTQYF.

V usage is TRBV19 and J usage is TRBJ2-6; possible D gene TRBD1, 6 bases. Germline V gene lookup returns CDR1 LNHDA and CDR2 SQIVND (reference sequence). V dropped 3 bases and J dropped 0 bases, with 12 bases sitting between them. This CDR3 spans 17 amino acids. CDR3 nucleotide sequence: TGTGCCAGTAGTATTCCGGGACACGCCTCTGGGGCCAACGTCCTGACTTTC. This gives the protein CASSIPGHASGANVLTF. Variable domain in full (rest from reference TRBV19 and TRBJ2-6): DGGITQSPKYLFRKEGQNVTLSCEQNLNHDAMYWYRQDPGQGLRLIYYSQIVNDFQKGDIAEGYSVSREKKESFPLTVTSAQKNPTAFYLCASSIPGHASGANVLTFGAGSRLTVL.

The chain has TRBV20-1 and TRBJ1-3; no definite D call. The CDR3 contains 11 residues. V was pared by 6 bases and J by 3 bases, with 6 bases between. Germline-derived CDR1 and CDR2 are DFQATT and SNEGSKA (reference sequence). CDR3 DNA sequence: TGCAGTGCCACACATGGAAACACCATATATTTT. It translates to CSATHGNTIYF.

This clone was seen a few times. This chain links TRBV5-1 with TRBJ1-3; TRBD1 aligns across 8 bases. The CDR3 length is 17 residues. Losses at the gene ends were 0 bases for V and 2 bases for J; bases not matched to a gene: 7. Germline lookup yields CDR1 SGHRS and CDR2 YFSETQ. CDR3 protein: CASSLAQRTGPGNTIYF. CDR3 sequence (DNA): TGCGCCAGCAGCTTGGCCCAACGGACAGGGCCTGGAAACACCATATATTTT.

V usage is TRBV5-1 and J usage is TRBJ2-7; a possible D gene is TRBD1 (5 bases). Germline values: CDR1 SGHRS, CDR2 YFSETQ. Deletions cut 0 bases from V and 9 bases from J, with 13 bases between. This CDR3 is built from 13 residues. DNA for the CDR3: TGCGCCAGCAGCTTGGCCTCTGAAAGGGGGCAGTACTTC. Protein: CASSLASERGQYF.

This chain connects TRBV6-1 to TRBJ1-6; TRBD1 matches at 7 bases. Trimming removed 3 bases from V and 3 bases from J; junction bases left unmatched: 5. Germline CDR1 MNHNS, CDR2 SASEGT. This CDR3 has 16 residues. CDR3 nucleotides: TGTGCCAGCAGTGATTCGGACAGGAGCTATAATTCACCCCTCCACTTT. Translation gives CASSDSDRSYNSPLHF.

V usage is TRBV25-1 and J usage is TRBJ1-5; 7 nucleotides agree with TRBD1. The CDR3 loop spans 17 amino acids. Per the germline V gene, CDR1 is MGHDK and CDR2 is SYGVNS. Unmatched junction bases numbered 15, after V lost 6 bases and J lost 4 bases. The CDR3 sequence is CASRPWDSRIRNQPQHF. The CDR3 DNA follows: TGTGCCAGCAGACCCTGGGACAGCCGGATTAGAAATCAGCCCCAGCATTTT.

The rearrangement joins TRBV29-1 to TRBJ1-2; TRBD1 aligns across 10 bases. Germline V gene data show CDR1 as SQVTM and CDR2 as ANQGSEA. The length of the CDR3 is 11 residues. V was clipped by 7 bases and J by 6 bases; unmatched bases: 2. CDR3 loop: CSATGGNGYTF. CDR3 sequence (DNA): TGCAGCGCGACAGGGGGCAATGGCTACACCTTC.

This chain connects TRBV30 to TRBJ2-1; 9 bases match TRBD2. The V and J ends lost 4 bases and 7 bases, in that order; junction bases with no gene match: 5. CDR3 length: 13 residues. Per the germline V gene, CDR1 is GTSNPN and CDR2 is SVGIG (reference sequence). CDR3 amino acids: CAWTQLAGNEQFF. CDR3 nucleotide sequence: TGTGCCTGGACGCAGCTAGCGGGAAATGAGCAGTTCTTC.

J is TRBJ2-7 and V is TRBV5-6, with 8 bases identical to TRBD1. Germline V gene sequence: CDR1 SGHDT, CDR2 YYEEEE. This CDR3 comprises 16 residues. V dropped 3 bases and J dropped 2; count of bases not matched to a gene: 10. The DNA for the CDR3 is TGTGCCAGCAGCTCAGTAACCGGGACAGGTCCCTACGAGCAGTACTTC. This translates into CASSSVTGTGPYEQYF.

This chain uses TRBV6-5 with TRBJ2-2, with 7 bases matching TRBD2. V was clipped by 3 bases and J by 6 bases; unmatched bases: 7. CDR1 is MNHEY and CDR2 is SVGAGI in the germline V gene. This CDR3 comprises 15 residues. The CDR3 DNA reads as TGTGCCAGCAGTTATTGGGGGAGGGCGGCCGGGGAGCTGTTTTTT. Protein sequence: CASSYWGRAAGELFF.

The CDR3 reads CASSRRQGAAKNIQYF. The CDR3 DNA sequence: TGTGCCAGCAGCCGCAGACAGGGAGCGGCCAAAAACATTCAGTACTTC. The chain recombines TRBV11-3 with TRBJ2-4; TRBD1 aligns across 7 bases. With V trimmed by 5 bases and J by 1 base, 8 bases remained unmatched. The CDR3 extends over 16 amino acids. The germline gives CDR1 SGHNT, CDR2 YENEEA.

This clone was seen only once. V usage is TRBV4-2 and J usage is TRBJ2-7, with TRBD2 matching over 15 bases. Looked up from germline, CDR1 is LGHNA and CDR2 is YNFKEQ. The length of the CDR3 is 16 residues. The V and J ends lost 5 bases and 5 bases, in that order; junction bases with no gene match: 7. Here the CDR3 DNA reads TGTGCCAGCAGCTCCACCGGACTAGCGGGAGGGAACGAGCAGTACTTC. This encodes CASSSTGLAGGNEQYF.

The V gene is TRBV28, the J gene TRBJ1-2, with 7 bases fitting TRBD1. The germline V gene encodes CDR1 MDHEN and CDR2 SYDVKM. V trimming: 6 bases; J trimming: 1 base; junction bases outside the gene matches: 5. The CDR3 runs to 14 residues. CDR3 amino acids: CASSQGGLNYGYTF. DNA of the CDR3: TGTGCCAGCAGCCAAGGGGGCCTTAACTATGGCTACACCTTC.

The gene calls are TRBV18 and TRBJ1-5, with a tentative D call TRBD1 (6 bases). This CDR3 is 16 amino acids long. CDR1 and CDR2 from the germline V gene are KGHSH and LQKENI. V shed 4 bases and J shed 0 bases, with 13 bases lying between them. The CDR3, as DNA: TGTGCCAGCTCACAAAGCACAGGGCGTAGCAATCAGCCCCAGCATTTT. It codes for CASSQSTGRSNQPQHF.

The chain is built from TRBV30 and TRBJ1-3, with TRBD1 matching 10 bases. Germline loops: CDR1 GTSNPN, CDR2 SVGIG (reference sequence). V was clipped by 4 bases and J by 0 bases; unmatched bases: 12. The CDR3 has 18 residues. The CDR3 loop is CAWTGTGAVGGSGNTIYF. Written as DNA, the CDR3 is TGTGCCTGGACTGGGACAGGGGCCGTTGGGGGCTCTGGAAACACCATATATTTT.

This clone was seen once. V gene TRBV19 combines with J gene TRBJ2-7; a possible D gene is TRBD2 (6 bases). Germline CDR1 is LNHDA and CDR2 is SQIVND (reference sequence). The CDR3 is made up of 16 amino acids. The germline V and J ends were trimmed by 4 bases and 2 bases, with 18 bases remaining between them. The DNA for the CDR3 is TGTGCCAGTAGTAACTCCTGGGGGGATCGGACCTACGAGCAGTACTTC. Amino acid sequence: CASSNSWGDRTYEQYF. Using reference TRBV19 and TRBJ2-7 for the parts outside the CDR3, the full variable domain is DGGITQSPKYLFRKEGQNVTLSCEQNLNHDAMYWYRQDPGQGLRLIYYSQIVNDFQKGDIAEGYSVSREKKESFPLTVTSAQKNPTAFYLCASSNSWGDRTYEQYFGPGTRLTVT.

The chain couples TRBV28 to TRBJ1-2, with D uncertain. The CDR3 runs to 13 residues. Germline CDR1 and CDR2: MDHEN and SYDVKM. Trimming stripped 5 bases from V and 3 bases from J, with 10 bases between. The CDR3 coding sequence is TGTGCCAGCAGTACCCCAGGTGACTATGGCTACACCTTC. Its translation is CASSTPGDYGYTF.

The chain uses TRBV2 and TRBJ2-2; 9 nucleotides match TRBD1. Unmatched junction bases numbered 2, after V lost 7 bases and J lost 2 bases. The CDR3 has 14 amino acids. In germline, CDR1 is SNHLY, CDR2 FYNNEI. The CDR3 DNA follows: TGTGCCAGCAAGACAGGGGGTAACACCGGGGAGCTGTTTTTT. It is translated as CASKTGGNTGELFF.

The gene calls are TRBV10-3 and TRBJ1-1; TRBD1 might be the D (5 bases). Looked up from germline, CDR1 is ENHRY and CDR2 is SYGVKD. The length of the CDR3 is 13 residues. V lost 11 bases, J lost 4 bases, and 17 bases lay in between. Here the CDR3 DNA reads TGTGCCTCCTGGGGAGGGAGGGGCACTGAAGCTTTCTTT. It specifies CASWGGRGTEAFF.

The V gene is TRBV15, the J gene TRBJ2-1, with 9 bases aligning to TRBD2. This CDR3 has 17 residues. Germline CDR1 LNHNV, CDR2 YYDKDF (reference sequence). The J segment lost 1 base and the V segment lost 3 bases, leaving 7 bases of the junction unmatched. The CDR3 DNA follows: TGTGCCACCAGCAGGGTAGCGGGGGACTTTTCCTACAATGAGCAGTTCTTC. This encodes CATSRVAGDFSYNEQFF.

The J gene is TRBJ2-3, the V gene TRBV24-1; maybe TRBD2 (6 bases). CDR1 and CDR2 from the germline V gene are KGHDR and SFDVKD. This CDR3 is built from 14 residues. V gave up 7 bases and J gave up 3 bases, with 13 bases separating them. CDR3 in DNA: TGTGCCACCAGCGGAGGGGACCTTACAGATACGCAGTATTTT. This sequence encodes CATSGGDLTDTQYF.

This chain uses TRBV2 with TRBJ1-2, with D uncertain. Trimming cost V 2 bases and J 3 bases, with 7 bases left between them. Germline V lookup: CDR1 SNHLY, CDR2 FYNNEI. The CDR3 runs 13 residues. CDR3 in amino acids: CASSEWSDYGYTF. The CDR3 nucleotides are TGTGCCAGCAGTGAATGGTCAGACTATGGCTACACCTTC.

V gene TRBV6-6 combines with J gene TRBJ1-3; D remains unclear. V was shortened by 4 bases and J by 3 bases, with 4 bases between the two germline ends. This CDR3 has 12 amino acids. The germline V gene encodes CDR1 MNHNY and CDR2 SVGAGI (reference sequence). The CDR3 nucleotides read TGTGCCAGCAGTTCTTTTGGAAACACCATATATTTT. Protein sequence: CASSSFGNTIYF.

The CDR3 loop is CASSSRGSTGELFF. In DNA form, the CDR3 reads TGTGCCAGCAGCTCGCGGGGGAGCACCGGGGAGCTGTTTTTT. The rearrangement joins TRBV7-3 to TRBJ2-2, with 7 positions matching TRBD2. Germline CDR1 is SGHTA and CDR2 is FQGTGA. The CDR3 totals 14 residues. The V and J ends lost 4 bases and 4 bases, in that order; junction bases with no gene match: 3.

This clone was picked up one time. V usage is TRBV6-5 and J usage is TRBJ2-1, with 12 bases fitting TRBD2. Germline assignment: CDR1 MNHEY and CDR2 SVGAGI. This CDR3 is built from 14 residues. The trim removed 7 bases at V and 12 bases at J, leaving 10 bases unmatched. The chain's CDR3 is CASTPPLAGGVQFF. The CDR3 bases are TGTGCCAGCACTCCTCCCCTAGCGGGGGGGGTGCAGTTCTTC.